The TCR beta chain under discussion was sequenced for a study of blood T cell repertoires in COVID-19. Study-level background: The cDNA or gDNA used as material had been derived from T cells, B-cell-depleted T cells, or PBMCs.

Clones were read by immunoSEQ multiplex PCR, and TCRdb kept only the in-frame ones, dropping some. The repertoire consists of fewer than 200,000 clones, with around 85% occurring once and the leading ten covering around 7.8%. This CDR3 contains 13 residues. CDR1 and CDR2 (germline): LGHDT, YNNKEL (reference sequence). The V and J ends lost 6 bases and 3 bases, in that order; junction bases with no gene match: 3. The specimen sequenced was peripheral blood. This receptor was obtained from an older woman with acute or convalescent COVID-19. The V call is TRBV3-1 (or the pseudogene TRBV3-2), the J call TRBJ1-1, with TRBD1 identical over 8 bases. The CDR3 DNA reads TGTGCCAGCAGTCCAGGGGGCCACACTGAAGCTTTCTTT. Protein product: CASSPGGHTEAFF.